These T cell receptor beta chains were read from a single sample in a study of blood T cell repertoires in COVID-19. Method: immunoSEQ multiplex PCR; TCRdb's copy keeps in-frame clones and lacks some. The table has 200,000 to 300,000 clones, about 89% seen once. The sequenced sample was peripheral blood. These receptors were taken from a woman between 50 and 59 years old with acute or convalescent COVID-19. The CDR3 runs from the conserved cysteine through the conserved F or W. Not every row has a clone size; where given, it reads once, few, many or a size class.

>TRBV20-1|TRBJ2-7|-
CSASWLAGGREQYF
>TRBV4-3|TRBJ1-1|-
CASSPGGNTEAFF
>TRBV5-4|TRBJ1-1|few
CASSLRQSYTEAFF
>TRBV18|TRBJ1-2|-
CASSTGGSGYTF
>TRBV28|TRBJ1-2|-
CASSFRVLEGYTF
>TRBV19|TRBJ1-2|-
CASTTGLHDSDYGYTF
>TRBV28|TRBJ1-2|once
CASKTDGYTF
>TRBV5-1|TRBJ2-2|once
CASSLFNGVNTGELFF
>TRBV5-1|TRBJ1-5|-
CASSSGTTDQPQHF
>TRBV3-1/TRBV3-2|TRBJ1-4|-
CASSPTGFEKLFF
>TRBV28|TRBJ2-5|-
CASSSGQGAGQETQYF
>TRBV29-1|TRBJ1-2|-
CSVVDPGQGAFNYGYTF
>TRBV19|TRBJ2-1|-
CASSTHKGDYNEQFF
>TRBV5-5|TRBJ2-7|-
CASSPQGTLYEQYF
>TRBV29-1|TRBJ1-2|-
CSVEQEGRYGYTF
>TRBV24-1|TRBJ2-3|-
CATSDPAGPGTPDTQYF
>TRBV24-1|TRBJ1-6|-
CATSARTANSPLHF
>TRBV29-1|TRBJ2-5|-
CSVVLWTEQETQYF
>TRBV19|TRBJ2-1|once
CASSIGLAVNEQFF
>TRBV3-1/TRBV3-2|TRBJ2-2|few
CASSQVGGRGTTGELFF
>TRBV5-4|TRBJ1-6|-
CASSLTKTNSYNSPLHF
>TRBV7-9|TRBJ2-1|once
CASSLALAGYNEQFF
>TRBV24-1|TRBJ2-3|-
CATSDPGRAQFADTQYF
>TRBV28|TRBJ2-2|-
CASSSDKELFF
>TRBV7-2|TRBJ2-7|-
CASSLGTGGYYEQYF
>TRBV24-1|TRBJ1-1|-
CATRKTGGNTEAFF
>TRBV7-8|TRBJ2-2|-
CASSPRRGTGELFF
>TRBV30|TRBJ2-3|-
CAWSVQAGGTDTQYF
>TRBV5-1|TRBJ2-2|-
CASSFAGGDTGELFF
>TRBV2|TRBJ1-4|-
CASSEGDSGISTNEKLFF
>TRBV7-2|TRBJ1-2|few
CASTVGQGAFNGYTF
>TRBV5-1|TRBJ2-1|-
CASKLVPDNEQFF
>TRBV11-2|TRBJ2-5|-
CASRQGASETQYF
>TRBV5-4|TRBJ1-3|-
CASSLGQGAGNTIYF
>TRBV7-2|TRBJ1-4|-
CASSLNVQGKLFF
>TRBV2|TRBJ1-5|-
CASSEGGGRPQHF
>TRBV5-1|TRBJ2-2|-
CASSIGPTGGDTGELFF
>TRBV6-2/TRBV6-3|TRBJ1-2|-
CASSKPDRGYNYGYTF
>TRBV4-1|TRBJ2-7|-
CASSQEWPSGSPYEQYF
>TRBV7-8|TRBJ2-5|-
CASYRAETQYF
>TRBV5-6|TRBJ1-2|-
CASSLTGTGDGYTF
>TRBV3-1/TRBV3-2|TRBJ2-5|-
CASSQVLQETQYF
>TRBV27|TRBJ2-1|-
CASRRGLDEQFF
>TRBV2|TRBJ2-7|-
CASRQGAVREQYF
>TRBV9|TRBJ2-2|-
CASSASVPGELFF
>TRBV28|TRBJ2-1|-
CASSLYTYSGRIHEQFF
>TRBV7-9|TRBJ1-2|-
CASSSTGNGYGYTF
>TRBV24-1|TRBJ2-1|-
CATSDRLFSWHEQFF
>TRBV18|TRBJ2-7|-
CASSPVQRPTYEQYF
>TRBV7-9|TRBJ1-2|-
CASSMGQAGTYGYTF
>TRBV6-6|TRBJ1-5|-
CASKGQGRDQPQHF
>TRBV14|TRBJ2-2|-
CASSQSPPGIPANTGELFF
>TRBV6-2/TRBV6-3|TRBJ2-7|once
CASSRLAGGYEQYF